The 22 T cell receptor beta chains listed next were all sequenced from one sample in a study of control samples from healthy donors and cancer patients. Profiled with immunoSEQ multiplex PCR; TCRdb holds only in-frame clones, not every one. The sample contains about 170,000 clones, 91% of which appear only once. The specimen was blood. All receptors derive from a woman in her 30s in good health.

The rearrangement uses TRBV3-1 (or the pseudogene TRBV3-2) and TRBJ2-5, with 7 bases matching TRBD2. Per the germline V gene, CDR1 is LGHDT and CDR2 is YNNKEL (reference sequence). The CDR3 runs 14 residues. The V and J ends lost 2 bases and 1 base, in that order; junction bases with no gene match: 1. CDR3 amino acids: CASSQLAAQETQYF. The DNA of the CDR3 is TGTGCCAGCAGCCAACTAGCGGCCCAAGAGACCCAGTACTTC.

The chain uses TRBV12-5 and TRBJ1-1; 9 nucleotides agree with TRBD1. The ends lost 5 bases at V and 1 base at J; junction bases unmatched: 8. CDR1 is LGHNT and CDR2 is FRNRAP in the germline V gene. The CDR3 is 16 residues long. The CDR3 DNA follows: TGTGCTAGTGGTCCTGACAGGGGGGGTAGGAACACTGAAGCTTTCTTT. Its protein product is CASGPDRGGRNTEAFF.

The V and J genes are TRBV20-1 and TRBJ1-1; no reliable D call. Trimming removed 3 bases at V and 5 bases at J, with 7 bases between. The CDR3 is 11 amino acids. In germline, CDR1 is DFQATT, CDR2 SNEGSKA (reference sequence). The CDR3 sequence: CSASRETEAFF. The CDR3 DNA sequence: TGCAGTGCTAGTCGGGAAACTGAAGCTTTCTTT.

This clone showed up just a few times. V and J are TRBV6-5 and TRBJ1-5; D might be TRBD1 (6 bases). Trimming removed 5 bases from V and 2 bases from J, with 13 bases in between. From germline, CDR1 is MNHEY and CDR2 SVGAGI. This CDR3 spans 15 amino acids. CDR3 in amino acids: CASSIQGLGNQPQHF. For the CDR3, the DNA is TGTGCCAGCAGTATACAGGGTTTGGGCAATCAGCCCCAGCATTTT.

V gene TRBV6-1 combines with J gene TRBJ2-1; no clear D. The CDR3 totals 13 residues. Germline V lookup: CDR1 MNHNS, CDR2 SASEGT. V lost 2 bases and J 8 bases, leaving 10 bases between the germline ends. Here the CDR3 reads CASSESMVDEQFF. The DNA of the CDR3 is TGTGCCAGCAGTGAAAGTATGGTAGATGAGCAGTTCTTC.

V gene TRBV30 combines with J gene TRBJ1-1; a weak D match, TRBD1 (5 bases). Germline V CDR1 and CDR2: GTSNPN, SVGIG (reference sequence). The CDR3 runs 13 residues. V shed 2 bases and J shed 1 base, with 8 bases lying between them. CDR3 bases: TGTGCCTGGAGTAAGGGACCGAACACTGAAGCTTTCTTT. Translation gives CAWSKGPNTEAFF.

The CDR3 nucleotides read TGTGCCAGCACTCCGACGGCTAACTATGGCTACACCTTC. Translation: CASTPTANYGYTF. The chain employs TRBV2 and TRBJ1-2, with D unclear. This CDR3 region has 13 residues. V was pared by 7 bases and J by 0 bases, with 9 bases between. CDR1 is SNHLY, CDR2 FYNNEI, per germline.

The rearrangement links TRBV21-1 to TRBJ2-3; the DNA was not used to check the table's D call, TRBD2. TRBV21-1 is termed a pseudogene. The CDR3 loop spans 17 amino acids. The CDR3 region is CASSKGGTSGSTDTQYF. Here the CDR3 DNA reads TGTGCCAGCAGCAAAGGCGGGACTAGCGGGAGCACAGATACGCAGTATTTT.

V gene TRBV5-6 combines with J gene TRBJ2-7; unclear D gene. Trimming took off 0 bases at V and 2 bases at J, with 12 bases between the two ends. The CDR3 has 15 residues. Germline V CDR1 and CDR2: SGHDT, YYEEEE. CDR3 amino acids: CASSLEVGRAYEQYF. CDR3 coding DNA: TGTGCCAGCAGCTTGGAGGTCGGCAGAGCCTACGAGCAGTACTTC.

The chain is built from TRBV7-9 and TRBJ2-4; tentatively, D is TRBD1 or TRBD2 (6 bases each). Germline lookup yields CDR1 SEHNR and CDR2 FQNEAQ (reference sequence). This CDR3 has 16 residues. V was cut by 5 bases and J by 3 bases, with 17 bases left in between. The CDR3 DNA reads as TGTGCCAGCAGCAGAGGCGCCAGGGGAGGCAAAAACATTCAGTACTTC. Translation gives CASSRGARGGKNIQYF.

CDR3 loop: CASSRDSGRANEQFF. CDR3 DNA sequence: TGCGCCAGCAGCCGGGATAGCGGGAGGGCCAATGAGCAGTTCTTC. The chain recombines TRBV5-1 with TRBJ2-1; 11 bases fit TRBD2. Germline CDR1 is SGHRS and CDR2 is YFSETQ. This CDR3 is built from 15 residues. After removal of 4 bases from V and 6 bases from J, the junction contained 6 bases not matched to a gene.

For the CDR3, the DNA is TGTGCCAGCAGCCACCTATATAATTCACCCCTCCACTTT. Translation: CASSHLYNSPLHF. The chain recombines TRBV3-1 (or the pseudogene TRBV3-2) with TRBJ1-6, with D unresolved. Trimming pared 3 bases from V and 4 bases from J, leaving 4 bases between. The CDR3 spans 13 residues. CDR1 is LGHDT and CDR2 is YNNKEL in the germline V gene (reference sequence).

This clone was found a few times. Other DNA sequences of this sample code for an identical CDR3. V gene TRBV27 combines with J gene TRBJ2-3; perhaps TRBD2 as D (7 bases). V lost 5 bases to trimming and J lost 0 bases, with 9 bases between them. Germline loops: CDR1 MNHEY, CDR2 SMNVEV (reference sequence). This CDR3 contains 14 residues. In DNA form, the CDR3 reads TGTGCCAGCAGTGGGGGGGCTAGCACAGATACGCAGTATTTT. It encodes CASSGGASTDTQYF.

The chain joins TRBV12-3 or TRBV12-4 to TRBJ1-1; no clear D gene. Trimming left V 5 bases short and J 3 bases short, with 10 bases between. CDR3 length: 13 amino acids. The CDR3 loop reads CASSPPGHTEAFF. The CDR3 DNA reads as TGTGCCAGCAGTCCGCCGGGCCACACTGAAGCTTTCTTT.

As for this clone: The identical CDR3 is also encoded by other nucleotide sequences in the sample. The CDR3 reads CASSPDRNTGELFF. In nucleotides, the CDR3 is TGTGCCAGCTCACCGGACAGGAACACCGGGGAGCTGTTTTTT. This chain links TRBV18 with TRBJ2-2; D perhaps matches TRBD1 (6 bases). This CDR3 region has 14 residues. Germline CDR1 reads KGHSH; CDR2 reads LQKENI. The V end was cut by 3 bases, the J end by 1 base, with 6 bases between.

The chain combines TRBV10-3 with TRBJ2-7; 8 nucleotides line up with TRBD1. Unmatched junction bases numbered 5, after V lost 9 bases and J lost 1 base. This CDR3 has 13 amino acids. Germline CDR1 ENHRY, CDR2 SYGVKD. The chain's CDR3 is CAMMGQDSYEQYF. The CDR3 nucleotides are TGTGCCATGATGGGACAGGATTCCTACGAGCAGTACTTC.

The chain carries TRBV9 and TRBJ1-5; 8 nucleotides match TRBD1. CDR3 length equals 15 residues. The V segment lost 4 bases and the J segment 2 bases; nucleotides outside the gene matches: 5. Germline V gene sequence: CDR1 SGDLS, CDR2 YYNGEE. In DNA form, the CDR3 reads TGTGCCAGCAGCCCACTGACAGGGGGCAATCAGCCCCAGCATTTT. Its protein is CASSPLTGGNQPQHF.

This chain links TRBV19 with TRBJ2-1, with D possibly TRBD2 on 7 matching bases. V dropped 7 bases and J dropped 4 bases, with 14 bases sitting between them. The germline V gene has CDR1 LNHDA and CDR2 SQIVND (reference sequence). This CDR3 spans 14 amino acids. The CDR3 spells CASTGGPPYNEQFF. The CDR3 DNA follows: TGTGCCAGTACCGGGGGGCCCCCTTACAATGAGCAGTTCTTC.

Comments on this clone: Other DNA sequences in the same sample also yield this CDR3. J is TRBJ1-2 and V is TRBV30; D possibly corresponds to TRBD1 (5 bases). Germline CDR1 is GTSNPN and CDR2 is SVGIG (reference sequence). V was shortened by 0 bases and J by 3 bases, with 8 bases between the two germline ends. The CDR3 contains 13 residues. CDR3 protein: CAWSVRGYYGYTF. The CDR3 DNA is TGTGCCTGGAGTGTACGGGGGTACTATGGCTACACCTTC.

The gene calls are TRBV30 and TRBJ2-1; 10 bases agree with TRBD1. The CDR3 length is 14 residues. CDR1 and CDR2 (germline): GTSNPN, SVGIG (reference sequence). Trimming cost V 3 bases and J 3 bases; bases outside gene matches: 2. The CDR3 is CAWRTGGGYNEQFF. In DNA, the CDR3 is TGTGCCTGGAGGACAGGGGGCGGCTACAATGAGCAGTTCTTC.

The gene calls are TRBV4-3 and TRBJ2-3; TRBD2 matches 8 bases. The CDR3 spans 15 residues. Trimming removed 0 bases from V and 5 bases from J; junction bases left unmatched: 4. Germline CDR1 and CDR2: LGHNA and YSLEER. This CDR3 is CASSQEVAGGDTQYF. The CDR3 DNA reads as TGCGCCAGCAGCCAAGAGGTGGCGGGGGGAGATACGCAGTATTTT.

The CDR3 bases are TGCGCCAGCAGCCAAGCCCCTCACAGGGGCGAGCAGTACTTC. Its translation is CASSQAPHRGEQYF. The chain has TRBV4-3 and TRBJ2-7, with 7 bases aligning to TRBD1. There are 14 residues in the CDR3. The germline V gene encodes CDR1 LGHNA and CDR2 YSLEER. The V and J ends lost 1 base and 6 bases, in that order; junction bases with no gene match: 6.